The entry below describes one T cell receptor (beta chain). This sample was taken from a study of blood T cell repertoires in COVID-19. At the level of the study: The United States, Italy and Spain were the sources of the acute and convalescent COVID-19 samples. PBMCs, B-cell-depleted T cells, or T cells were the source of the cDNA or gDNA that made up the material.

Clones were read by immunoSEQ multiplex PCR, and TCRdb kept only the in-frame ones, dropping some. The sample carries 50,000 to 70,000 clones, more than 65% recorded once. The germline gives CDR1 SGHNT, CDR2 YYREEE (reference sequence). Trimming cost V 4 bases and J 4 bases; bases outside gene matches: 10. The CDR3 is made up of 16 amino acids. Specimen: peripheral blood. The TCR comes from a woman aged 60-75 years with acute or convalescent COVID-19. The V call is TRBV5-4, the J call TRBJ2-3; 9 bases are a match to TRBD2. CDR3: CASSTGGGGAPDTQYF. In DNA form, the CDR3 reads TGTGCCAGCAGCACCGGAGGCGGGGGGGCCCCAGATACGCAGTATTTT.